Presented here are 19 T cell receptor beta chains from one specimen sequenced in a study of T cells expressing NK-cell markers. TCRdb re-called the 5' RACE reads and shows each CDR3 protein once, DNA omitted. The ten most abundant clones cover about 5.2% of a sample with 350,000 to 450,000 distinct CDR3 sequences. Specimen: blood T cells: a sorted CD56 or NKG2C T cell subset, CD4+ or CD8+ T cells, or bulk PBMC T cells (not recorded which). These receptors came from a man aged 18 to 69 in good health.

The chain links TRBV5-1 to TRBJ1-4; with no DNA, the TCRdb D assignment of TRBD1 cannot be verified. Germline lookup yields CDR1 SGHRS and CDR2 YFSETQ. There are 20 residues in the CDR3. The CDR3 here is CASSYRDRDFPPTTNEKLFF.

This rearrangement joins TRBV12-3 or TRBV12-4 to TRBJ2-1; TCRdb gives TRBD1 as the D gene, but with no DNA this cannot be confirmed. This CDR3 has 19 amino acids. The chain's CDR3 is CASSLARGAGGRNFNEQFF.

The rearrangement links TRBV19 to TRBJ2-2; TCRdb outputs TRBD1, but without DNA this stays unchecked. This CDR3 is 17 amino acids long. Germline CDR1 is LNHDA and CDR2 is SQIVND (reference sequence). CDR3 amino acids: CASSSPGGGARTGELFF. Supplemented by reference TRBV19 and TRBJ2-2, the full variable domain reads DGGITQSPKYLFRKEGQNVTLSCEQNLNHDAMYWYRQDPGQGLRLIYYSQIVNDFQKGDIAEGYSVSREKKESFPLTVTSAQKNPTAFYLCASSSPGGGARTGELFFGEGSRLTVL.

This chain joins TRBV4-2 and TRBJ2-1; TCRdb names TRBD1, which stays unverified in the absence of DNA. This CDR3 contains 16 residues. The germline V gene has CDR1 LGHNA and CDR2 YNFKEQ. CDR3 amino acids: CASSQDPPQLDNEQFF.

This chain uses TRBV5-8 with TRBJ2-7; TCRdb picks TRBD1, but there is no DNA to check that call. There are 15 residues in the CDR3. Germline CDR1 reads SGHTS; CDR2 reads YDEGEE. The CDR3 here is CASNKIPGQVDEQYF.

The genes are TRBV11-2 and TRBJ2-2; lacking DNA, the TRBD1 call made by TCRdb goes unchecked. The germline CDR1 and CDR2 sequences are SGHAT and FQNNGV. The CDR3 contains 15 residues. CDR3 sequence reads: CASSPRTGWTGELFF.

The chain uses TRBV14 and TRBJ1-1; TCRdb proposes TRBD1, but this gene call is untestable without DNA. From germline, CDR1 is SGHDN and CDR2 FVKESK. The CDR3 has 13 amino acids. The CDR3 region is CASSQVGGTEAFF.

The chain is built from TRBV11-2 and TRBJ1-2; the D call from TCRdb, TRBD1, cannot be confirmed without DNA. This CDR3 contains 14 residues. The germline V gene encodes CDR1 SGHAT and CDR2 FQNNGV. CDR3 in amino acids: CASSALTGGYGYTF.

The V call is TRBV18, the J call TRBJ2-5; TCRdb selects TRBD2, and the lack of DNA leaves this call unchecked. Germline CDR1 reads KGHSH; CDR2 reads LQKENI. This CDR3 is 16 amino acids long. The chain's CDR3 is CASSPGLAGALETQYF.

The chain has TRBV7-8 and TRBJ2-3; TCRdb proposes TRBD2, but this gene call is untestable without DNA. CDR3 length equals 16 residues. Germline V gene lookup returns CDR1 SGHVS and CDR2 FQNEAQ. CDR3: CASRSVSGLRGDTQYF.

V and J are TRBV18 and TRBJ2-4; the TCRdb call, TRBD1, lacks DNA for checking. The CDR3 is made up of 18 amino acids. CDR1 is KGHSH and CDR2 is LQKENI in the germline V gene. The CDR3 region is CASSAGQPRTIAKNIQYF.

The V call is TRBV19, the J call TRBJ1-2. The CDR3 is 14 amino acids. Per the germline V gene, CDR1 is LNHDA and CDR2 is SQIVND (reference sequence). The CDR3 reads CASSIGVENYGYTF.

This sequence joins TRBV18 and TRBJ1-2. The CDR3 sequence is 14 residues long. Per the germline V gene, CDR1 is KGHSH and CDR2 is LQKENI. CDR3 loop: CASDQFGELSGYTF. Looking up the rest from reference TRBV18 and TRBJ1-2 gives the full variable domain: NAGVMQNPRHLVRRRGQEARLRCSPMKGHSHVYWYRQLPEEGLKFMVYLQKENIIDESGMPKERFSAEFPKEGPSILRIQQVVRGDSAAYFCASDQFGELSGYTFGSGTRLTVV.

The chain uses TRBV3-1 and TRBJ2-2; the D gene TCRdb calls, TRBD1, cannot be checked with no DNA. CDR1 and CDR2 (germline): LGHDT, YNNKEL (reference sequence). This CDR3 has 18 residues. The CDR3 reads CASSQYSGGGFSPGELFF.

This rearrangement joins TRBV3-1 to TRBJ2-2; the TCRdb call, TRBD1, lacks DNA for checking. The germline V gene has CDR1 LGHDT and CDR2 YNNKEL (reference sequence). This CDR3 has 14 amino acids. CDR3 amino acids: CASSRDSRTGELFF.

This rearrangement joins TRBV27 to TRBJ2-7; the TCRdb D gene call, TRBD2, has no DNA to confirm it. The CDR3 runs 17 residues. Germline assignment: CDR1 MNHEY and CDR2 SMNVEV (reference sequence). CDR3 protein: CASSPRGKDGSSYEQYF.

The V and J genes are TRBV2 and TRBJ1-5; TCRdb designates TRBD1, a call that cannot be tested without DNA. This CDR3 region has 15 residues. Per germline, CDR1 SNHLY and CDR2 FYNNEI. This CDR3 reads CASNGDRIGNQPQHF.

The rearrangement links TRBV7-3 to TRBJ1-1; no DNA is available, so the TRBD1 call from TCRdb remains unchecked. Germline V gene data show CDR1 as SGHTA and CDR2 as FQGTGA. The CDR3 runs 15 residues. The CDR3 region is CASSLSPSPVTEAFF.

V gene TRBV6-1 combines with J gene TRBJ2-7; TCRdb returns TRBD1, unconfirmable since there is no DNA. The CDR3 loop spans 14 amino acids. Germline V gives CDR1 MNHNS, CDR2 SASEGT. CDR3 loop: CASSIRTGTGEQYF.